The table lists the clone carrying this T cell receptor (beta chain) with a few counts. Its antigen is currently unknown. The data are from a study of T cell responses to AZD1222 COVID-19 vaccine. Trimming left V 5 bases short and J 1 base short, with 11 bases between. The germline V gene encodes CDR1 MNHEY and CDR2 SMNVEV (reference sequence). The CDR3 consists of 14 residues. Study-wide points: Only a handful of people who got AZD1222 tested seropositive at baseline.

Here immunoSEQ multiplex PCR was the method, and the copy in TCRdb shows in-frame clones only, minus some. The sample shows 150,000 to 200,000 clones, approximately 90% of them seen only once. This clonotype was sampled from an adult who received the AZD1222 COVID-19 vaccine. The specimen was peripheral blood, collected 28 days after the second AZD1222 dose. The chain uses TRBV27 and TRBJ1-2; D is unclear. The CDR3 here is CASSPIGSNYGYTF. The DNA of the CDR3 is TGTGCCAGCAGTCCTATCGGGAGTAACTATGGCTACACCTTC.